This T cell receptor (beta chain) was retrieved from a study of molecular identifiers for immune sequencing clone quantification. For naive CD8 T cells, sorting used the CD8+CD4-CCR7+CD45RA+ phenotype. With 8 bases clipped from V and 2 bases from J, the junction kept 12 bases outside the gene matches. The CDR3 runs to 17 residues. TCRdb used MiXCR to reprocess the PCR reads, holding one entry per CDR3 protein. The data hold roughly 320,000 distinct CDR3 sequences, with about 22% observed a single time. This clonotype came up a few times. The receptor was derived from a human donor in good health. Some libraries in this study had Jurkat cell RNA spiked in. The sample was naive CD8+ T cells from blood, with Jurkat cell RNA spiked in. As for subset: FACS-sorted CD8+CD4-CCR7+CD45RA+ naive T cells. The chain uses TRBV12-3 or TRBV12-4 and TRBJ2-1; TRBD2 agrees at 10 bases. The DNA of the CDR3 is TGTGCCAGCGGTCCCCCTAGCGGGAGAATGACCTACAATGAGCAGTTCTTC. This encodes CASGPPSGRMTYNEQFF.